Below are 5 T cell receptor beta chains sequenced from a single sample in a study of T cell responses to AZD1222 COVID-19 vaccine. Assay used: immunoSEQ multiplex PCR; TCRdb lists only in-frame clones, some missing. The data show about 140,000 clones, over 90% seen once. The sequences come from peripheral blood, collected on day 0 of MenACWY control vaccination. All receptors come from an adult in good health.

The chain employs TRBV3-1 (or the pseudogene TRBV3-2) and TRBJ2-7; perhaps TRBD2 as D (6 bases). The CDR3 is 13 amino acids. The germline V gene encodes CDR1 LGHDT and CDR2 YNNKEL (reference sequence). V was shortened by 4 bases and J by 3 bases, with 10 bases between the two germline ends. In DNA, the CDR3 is TGTGCCAGCAGCCGCGGGACGGGCTACGAGCAGTACTTC. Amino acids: CASSRGTGYEQYF.

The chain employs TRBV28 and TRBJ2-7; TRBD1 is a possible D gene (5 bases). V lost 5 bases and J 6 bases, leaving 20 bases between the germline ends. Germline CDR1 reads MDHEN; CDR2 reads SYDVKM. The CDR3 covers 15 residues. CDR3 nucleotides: TGTGCCAGCAGTCCCCTCGACAGCCTCCTACTCGAGCAGTACTTC. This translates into CASSPLDSLLLEQYF. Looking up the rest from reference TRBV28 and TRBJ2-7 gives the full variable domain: DVKVTQSSRYLVKRTGEKVFLECVQDMDHENMFWYRQDPGLGLRLIYFSYDVKMKEKGDIPEGYSVSREKKERFSLILESASTNQTSMYLCASSPLDSLLLEQYFGPGTRLTVT.

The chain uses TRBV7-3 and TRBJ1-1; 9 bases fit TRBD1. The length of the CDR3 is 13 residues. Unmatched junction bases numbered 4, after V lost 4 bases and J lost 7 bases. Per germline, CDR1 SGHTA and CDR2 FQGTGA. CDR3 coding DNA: TGTGCCAGCAGCTCCCGACAGGGGGGTGAAGCTTTCTTT. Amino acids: CASSSRQGGEAFF. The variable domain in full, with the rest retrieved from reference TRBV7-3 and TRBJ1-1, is GAGVSQTPSNKVTEKGKYVELRCDPISGHTALYWYRQSLGQGPEFLIYFQGTGAADDSGLPNDRFFAVRPEGSVSTLKIQRTERGDSAVYLCASSSRQGGEAFFGQGTRLTVV.

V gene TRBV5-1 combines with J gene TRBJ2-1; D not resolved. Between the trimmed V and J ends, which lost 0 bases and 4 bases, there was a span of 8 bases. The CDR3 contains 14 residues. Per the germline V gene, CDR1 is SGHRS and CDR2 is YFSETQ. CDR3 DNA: TGCGCCAGCAGCTTGGCTTCACGTTACAATGAGCAGTTCTTC. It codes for CASSLASRYNEQFF.

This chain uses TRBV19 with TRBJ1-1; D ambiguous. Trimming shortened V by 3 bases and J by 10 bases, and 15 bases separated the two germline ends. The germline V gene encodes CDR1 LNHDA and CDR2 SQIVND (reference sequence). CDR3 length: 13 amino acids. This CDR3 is CASSMREGFRAFF. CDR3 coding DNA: TGTGCCAGTAGTATGCGGGAAGGTTTTAGAGCTTTCTTT.